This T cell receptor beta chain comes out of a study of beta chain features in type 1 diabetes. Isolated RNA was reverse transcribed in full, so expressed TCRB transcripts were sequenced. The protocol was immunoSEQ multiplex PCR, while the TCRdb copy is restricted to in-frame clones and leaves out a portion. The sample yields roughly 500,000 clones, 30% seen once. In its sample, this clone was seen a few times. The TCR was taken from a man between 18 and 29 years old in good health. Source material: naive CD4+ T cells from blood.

CDR3 amino acids: CASTARESGGQYF. For the CDR3, the DNA is TGTGCCAGCACTGCACGGGAGAGTGGCGGGCAGTATTTT. The rearrangement uses TRBV6-6 and TRBJ2-3; D perhaps matches TRBD2 (6 bases). The CDR3 is 13 amino acids. V gave up 7 bases and J gave up 11 bases, with 19 bases separating them. Germline V lookup: CDR1 MNHNY, CDR2 SVGAGI (reference sequence).